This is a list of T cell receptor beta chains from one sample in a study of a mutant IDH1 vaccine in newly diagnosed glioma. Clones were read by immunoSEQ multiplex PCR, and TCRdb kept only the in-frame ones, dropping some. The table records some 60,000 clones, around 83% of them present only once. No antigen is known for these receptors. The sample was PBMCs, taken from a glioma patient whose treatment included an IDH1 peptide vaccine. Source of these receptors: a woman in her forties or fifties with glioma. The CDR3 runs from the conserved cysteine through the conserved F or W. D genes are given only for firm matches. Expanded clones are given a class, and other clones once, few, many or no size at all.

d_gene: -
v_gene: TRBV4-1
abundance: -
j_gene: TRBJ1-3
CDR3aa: CASSQDLRGDTIYF
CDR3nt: TGCGCCAGCAGCCAAGATCTGCGGGGCGACACCATATATTTT

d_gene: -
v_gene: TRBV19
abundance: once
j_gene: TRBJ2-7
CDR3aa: CASSTSRDPAEQYF
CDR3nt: TGTGCCAGTAGTACCAGCCGGGACCCAGCCGAGCAGTACTTC

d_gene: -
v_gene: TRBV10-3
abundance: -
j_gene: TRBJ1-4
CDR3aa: CAISEPRGGANEKLFF
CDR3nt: TGTGCCATCAGTGAGCCCCGGGGGGGGGCTAATGAAAAACTGTTTTTT

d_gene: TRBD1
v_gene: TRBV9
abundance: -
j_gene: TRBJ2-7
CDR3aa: CASSVEAGGPYEQYF
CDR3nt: TGTGCCAGCAGCGTAGAGGCAGGGGGCCCCTACGAGCAGTACTTC

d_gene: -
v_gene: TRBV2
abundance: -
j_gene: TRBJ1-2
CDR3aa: CASDWGDGYTF
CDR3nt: TGTGCCAGTGACTGGGGCGATGGCTACACCTTC

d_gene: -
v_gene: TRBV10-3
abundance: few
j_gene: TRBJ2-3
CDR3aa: CAISEWGPDTQYF
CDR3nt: TGTGCCATCAGTGAGTGGGGTCCAGATACGCAGTATTTT

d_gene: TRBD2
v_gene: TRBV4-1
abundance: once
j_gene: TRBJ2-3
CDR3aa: CASSQGGGIDTQYF
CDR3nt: TGCGCCAGCAGCCAAGGCGGGGGGATAGATACGCAGTATTTT

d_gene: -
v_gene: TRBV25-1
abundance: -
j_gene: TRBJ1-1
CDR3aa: CASSITGNTEAFF
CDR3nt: TGTGCCAGCAGCATAACAGGGAACACTGAAGCTTTCTTT

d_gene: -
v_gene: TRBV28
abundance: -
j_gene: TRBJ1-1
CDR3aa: CASSGTSRSQAFF
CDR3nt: TGTGCCAGCTCTGGGACATCGAGGTCCCAAGCTTTCTTT

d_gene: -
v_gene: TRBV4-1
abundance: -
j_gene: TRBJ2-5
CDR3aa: CASSQDRGTQYF
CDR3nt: TGCGCCAGCAGCCAAGATCGAGGGACCCAGTACTTC

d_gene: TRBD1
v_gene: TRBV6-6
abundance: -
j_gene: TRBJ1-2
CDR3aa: CASKTTGELGGYTF
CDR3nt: TGTGCCAGCAAGACGACAGGGGAGCTGGGTGGCTACACCTTC

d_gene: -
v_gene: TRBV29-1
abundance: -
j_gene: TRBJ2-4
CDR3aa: CSVAGANLAKNIQYF
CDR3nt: TGCAGCGTCGCGGGGGCCAATCTAGCCAAAAACATTCAGTACTTC

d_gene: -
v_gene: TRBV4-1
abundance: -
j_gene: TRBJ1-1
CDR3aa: CASSQVLGGWAEAFF
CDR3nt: TGCGCCAGCAGCCAAGTCTTAGGGGGTTGGGCTGAAGCTTTCTTT

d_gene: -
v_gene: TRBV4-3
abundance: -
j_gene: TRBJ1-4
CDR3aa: CASSQVWGGNEKLFF
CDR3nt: TGCGCCAGCAGCCAAGTATGGGGAGGGAATGAAAAACTGTTTTTT

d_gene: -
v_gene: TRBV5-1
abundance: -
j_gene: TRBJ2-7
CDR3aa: CASSLGGDVRYEQYF
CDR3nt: TGCGCCAGCAGCTTGGGGGGGGATGTTAGGTACGAGCAGTACTTC

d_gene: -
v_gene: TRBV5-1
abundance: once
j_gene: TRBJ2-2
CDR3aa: CASSSGTNTGELFF
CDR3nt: TGCGCCAGCAGCTCCGGGACCAACACCGGGGAGCTGTTTTTT

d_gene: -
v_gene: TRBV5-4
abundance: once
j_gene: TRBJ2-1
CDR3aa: CASSLSGNDEQFF
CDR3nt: TGTGCCAGCAGCTTGTCAGGGAACGATGAGCAGTTCTTC

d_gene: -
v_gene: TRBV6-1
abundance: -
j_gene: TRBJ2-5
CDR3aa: CASSEQGRGTQYF
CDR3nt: TGTGCCAGCAGTGAGCAGGGGAGGGGGACCCAGTACTTC

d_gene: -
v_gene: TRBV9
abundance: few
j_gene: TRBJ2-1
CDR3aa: CASSVDPSGSEQFF
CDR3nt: TGTGCCAGCAGCGTAGATCCCAGCGGCAGCGAGCAGTTCTTC

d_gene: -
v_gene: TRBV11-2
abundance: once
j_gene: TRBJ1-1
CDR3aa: CASTPRGGSGTEAFF
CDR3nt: TGTGCCAGCACTCCCCGGGGGGGGTCTGGCACTGAAGCTTTCTTT

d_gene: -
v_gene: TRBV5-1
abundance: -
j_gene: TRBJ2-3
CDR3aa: CARVHLPGVSTDTQYF
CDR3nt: TGCGCCAGGGTCCATCTTCCCGGGGTTAGCACAGATACGCAGTATTTT

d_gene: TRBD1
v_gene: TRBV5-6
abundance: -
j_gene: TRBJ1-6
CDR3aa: CASSSDRGRSPLHF
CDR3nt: TGTGCCAGCAGCTCGGACAGGGGGAGATCACCCCTCCACTTT

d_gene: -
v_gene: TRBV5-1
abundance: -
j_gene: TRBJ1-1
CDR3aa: CASRLGTVNTEAFF
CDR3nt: TGCGCCAGCAGGTTGGGGACGGTGAACACTGAAGCTTTCTTT

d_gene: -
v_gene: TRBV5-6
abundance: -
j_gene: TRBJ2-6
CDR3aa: CASGQQLSGANVLTF
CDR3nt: TGTGCCAGCGGACAACAGCTTTCCGGGGCCAACGTCCTGACTTTC

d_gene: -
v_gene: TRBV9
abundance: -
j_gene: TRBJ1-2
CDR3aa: CAGGAGSGIYGYTF
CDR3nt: TGTGCCGGAGGAGCGGGTTCGGGGATCTATGGCTACACCTTC

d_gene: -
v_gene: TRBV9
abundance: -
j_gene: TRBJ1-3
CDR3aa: CASSASQGLVSGNTIYF
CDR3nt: TGTGCCAGCAGCGCGAGTCAGGGTTTAGTGTCCGGAAACACCATATATTTT

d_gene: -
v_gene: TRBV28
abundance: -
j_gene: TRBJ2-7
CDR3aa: CASSNMVSLTYEQYF
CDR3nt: TGTGCCAGCAGTAATATGGTATCCTTAACCTACGAGCAGTACTTC

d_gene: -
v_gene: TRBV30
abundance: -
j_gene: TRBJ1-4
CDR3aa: CAWSVTSGKTNEKLFF
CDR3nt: TGTGCCTGGAGTGTAACCTCCGGAAAGACTAATGAAAAACTGTTTTTT

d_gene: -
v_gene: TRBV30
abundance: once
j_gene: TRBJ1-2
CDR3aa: CAWSRPSEAEYGYTF
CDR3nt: TGTGCCTGGAGTAGACCTTCGGAGGCTGAATATGGCTACACCTTC

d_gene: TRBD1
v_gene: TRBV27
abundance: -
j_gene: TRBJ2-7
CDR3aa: CASSYTGTGVYEQYF
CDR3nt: TGTGCCAGCAGTTATACCGGGACAGGGGTCTACGAGCAGTACTTC

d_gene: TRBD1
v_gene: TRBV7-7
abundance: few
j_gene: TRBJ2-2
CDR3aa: CASSLARQGGTGELFF
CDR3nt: TGTGCTAGCAGCTTAGCCCGACAGGGGGGGACCGGGGAGCTGTTTTTT

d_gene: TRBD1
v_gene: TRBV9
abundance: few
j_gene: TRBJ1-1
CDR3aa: CASSKTGTENTEAFF
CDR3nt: TGTGCCAGCAGCAAGACCGGGACAGAGAACACTGAAGCTTTCTTT

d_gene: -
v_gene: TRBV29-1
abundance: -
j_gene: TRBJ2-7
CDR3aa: CSVAGTGRTYEQYF
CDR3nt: TGCAGCGTTGCAGGGACGGGTAGGACCTACGAGCAGTACTTC

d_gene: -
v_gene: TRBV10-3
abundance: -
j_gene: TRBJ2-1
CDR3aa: CAIVRNEQFF
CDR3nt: TGTGCCATCGTGAGGAATGAGCAGTTCTTC

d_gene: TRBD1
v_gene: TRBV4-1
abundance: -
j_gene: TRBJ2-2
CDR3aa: CASSNTGTVELFF
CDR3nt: TGCGCCAGCAGCAACACCGGGACAGTCGAGCTGTTTTTT

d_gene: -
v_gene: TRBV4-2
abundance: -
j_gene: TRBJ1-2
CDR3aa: CASSQEAVKNYGYTF
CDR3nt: TGTGCCAGCAGCCAAGAGGCGGTGAAGAACTATGGCTACACCTTC

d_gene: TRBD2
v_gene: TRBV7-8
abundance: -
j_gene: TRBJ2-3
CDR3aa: CASSGGEQSSTDTQYF
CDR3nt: TGTGCCAGCAGCGGGGGGGAACAATCTAGCACAGATACGCAGTATTTT

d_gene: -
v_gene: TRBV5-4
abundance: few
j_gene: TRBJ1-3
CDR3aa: CATSGDGNTIYF
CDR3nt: TGTGCCACCTCTGGGGATGGAAACACCATATATTTT

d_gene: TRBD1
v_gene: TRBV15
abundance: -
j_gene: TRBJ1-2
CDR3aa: CATSRDRGRNYGYTF
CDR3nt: TGTGCCACCAGCAGAGACAGGGGGCGTAACTATGGCTACACCTTC

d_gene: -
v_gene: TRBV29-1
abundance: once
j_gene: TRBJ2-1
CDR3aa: CSVGRGGEQFF
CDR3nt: TGCAGCGTTGGTCGGGGCGGTGAGCAGTTCTTC

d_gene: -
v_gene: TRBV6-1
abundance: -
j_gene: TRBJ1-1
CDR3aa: CASSEAGRYTEAFF
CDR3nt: TGTGCCAGCAGTGAAGCGGGCCGCTACACTGAAGCTTTCTTT